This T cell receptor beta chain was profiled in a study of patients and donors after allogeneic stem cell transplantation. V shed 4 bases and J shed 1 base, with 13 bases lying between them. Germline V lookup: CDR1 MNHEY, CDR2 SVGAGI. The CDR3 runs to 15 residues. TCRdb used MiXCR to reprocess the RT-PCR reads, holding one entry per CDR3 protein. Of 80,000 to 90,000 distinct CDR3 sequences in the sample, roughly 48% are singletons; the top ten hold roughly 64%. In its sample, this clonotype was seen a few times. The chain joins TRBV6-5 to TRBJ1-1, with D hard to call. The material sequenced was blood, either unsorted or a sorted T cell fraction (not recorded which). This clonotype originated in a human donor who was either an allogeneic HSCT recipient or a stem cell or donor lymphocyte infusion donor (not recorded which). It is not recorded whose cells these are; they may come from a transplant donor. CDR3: CASSLFHLPNTEAFF. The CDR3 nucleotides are TGTGCCAGCAGTTTGTTCCACCTTCCGAACACTGAAGCTTTCTTT.